This TCR beta chain was observed in a study of cytomegalovirus exposure and HLA in healthy donors. Whole-study findings and limits: A later analysis linked about 17,000 TCR beta sequences to HLA alleles at 0.05 false discovery rate. A later analysis linked a missense DCLRE1C variant to TCR beta V- and J-gene trimming. In vitro checks showed that a few CMV-associated chains really do target CMV antigens.

Researchers ran the PCR with 60 Vbeta and 13 Jbeta primers. Original methodology: Among the unique TCR beta chains that a later analysis counted, 70 million to 85 million in all, 10 million to 13 million were shared. Assay used: immunoSEQ multiplex PCR; TCRdb lists only in-frame clones, some missing. From that table come the V and J calls and clone size; the DNA was used to work out D and trimming. The top ten clones hold less than 2.5% of a sample with fewer than 350,000 clones, about 87% of them seen once. Notes on this clone: What it binds is unknown.

The V and J ends lost 1 base and 2 bases respectively, with 5 bases between them. The CDR3 loop spans 13 amino acids. CDR1 is SGHVS and CDR2 is FQNEAQ in the germline V gene. The chain employs TRBV7-8 and TRBJ1-1, with a weak D call TRBD1 (5 bases). The receptor was derived from a woman between 18 and 29 years old in good health and CMV-seronegative. The sample taken for sequencing was PBMCs. This CDR3 is CASSLGTNTEAFF. The CDR3 DNA reads TGTGCCAGCAGCTTAGGGACAAACACTGAAGCTTTCTTT.